The 2 T cell receptor beta chains listed next were all sequenced from one sample in a study of graft-versus-host responses after intestinal transplantation. The antigens of these receptors remain unknown. Only in-frame clones appear in the TCRdb table, and some are missing; sequencing was by immunoSEQ multiplex PCR. The top ten hold around 0.33% of the sample, which has 84,000 or so clones, 80% to 95% seen once. Sequencing was performed on unstimulated CD4+ T cells sorted from spleen or lymph node cells, taken before intestinal transplant. The receptor source for this set is a human donor who received an intestinal transplant.

V and J are TRBV19 and TRBJ2-5; 12 bases fit TRBD1. This CDR3 has 15 residues. Germline assignment: CDR1 LNHDA and CDR2 SQIVND (reference sequence). Unmatched junction bases numbered 8, after V lost 7 bases and J lost 5 bases. As DNA, the CDR3 is TGTGCCAGTAATGCCGGGACAGGGGGCGCGGAGACCCAGTACTTC. Its protein product is CASNAGTGGAETQYF.

The rearrangement joins TRBV2 to TRBJ1-1; D is unresolved. V lost 0 bases and J lost 7, with 9 bases in between. This CDR3 spans 13 amino acids. Germline V lookup: CDR1 SNHLY, CDR2 FYNNEI. The CDR3 DNA sequence: TGTGCCAGCAGTGAAGCGAAGCCCCATGAAGCTTTCTTT. Encoded protein: CASSEAKPHEAFF.